This paragraph reports one T cell receptor (beta chain). The junction and the germline gene differ at one end; a read error may be behind it. The source of the sample is a study of blood T cell repertoires in COVID-19. Overall study context: Acute and convalescent COVID-19 specimens originated in the United States, Italy and Spain. The analysed material was cDNA or gDNA that came from T cells, B-cell-depleted T cells, or PBMCs.

Germline lookup yields CDR1 SGHRS and CDR2 YFSETQ. The CDR3 runs 15 residues. Per the original data handling: Amplification from reference gene primers served as the basis for estimated nucleated cell counts. Repertoires were generated with immunoSEQ multiplex PCR, while TCRdb's copy carries only in-frame clones and drops some. That table gives V, J and clone size, and the DNA gave D and trimming. The table shows 95,000 to 110,000 clones, with approximately 87% occurring only once. The clonotype was recovered from a human donor in a cohort sampled during active or convalescent COVID-19. Material: peripheral blood. The J gene is TRBJ2-7, the V gene TRBV5-1, with 10 bases identical to TRBD1. The CDR3 reads CASSDRDRGSHEQYF. CDR3 DNA: TGCGCCAGCAGCGACCGGGACAGGGGCTCCCACGAGCAGTACTTC.